Shown below are 22 T cell receptor beta chains from a single sample sequenced in a study of lymphopenia after photon versus proton radiotherapy. Some clones are missing from TCRdb's copy, which holds only in-frame ones; the method was immunoSEQ multiplex PCR. The sample carries about 70,000 clones, around 93% recorded once. This sample comprised peripheral blood, obtained from a patient treated with photon-based radiotherapy. The receptors originated from a woman in her thirties or forties with cholangiocarcinoma.

The chain has TRBV30 and TRBJ1-2; D possibly corresponds to TRBD1 (5 bases). V lost 3 bases to trimming and J lost 5 bases, with 19 bases between them. The germline V gene encodes CDR1 GTSNPN and CDR2 SVGIG (reference sequence). The CDR3 contains 15 residues. The CDR3 is CAWSRPGVSGYGYTF. CDR3 coding DNA: TGTGCCTGGAGCCGACCGGGGGTATCCGGGTATGGCTACACCTTC.

In this sample, this clone turned up once. V and J are TRBV28 and TRBJ2-5; D possibly corresponds to TRBD1 (5 bases). In germline, CDR1 is MDHEN, CDR2 SYDVKM. The CDR3 is 17 residues long. V dropped 9 bases and J dropped 2 bases, with 25 bases sitting between them. CDR3 nucleotide sequence: TGTGCCAGTTACACTGGCAGGGCAAGGTTAGGGCAAGAGACCCAGTACTTC. Translated: CASYTGRARLGQETQYF.

V usage is TRBV28 and J usage is TRBJ2-7, with D possibly TRBD1 on 5 matching bases. V lost 3 bases to trimming and J lost 4 bases, with 10 bases between them. This CDR3 is built from 13 residues. From germline, CDR1 is MDHEN and CDR2 SYDVKM. The CDR3 protein is CASSFWGPYEQYF. CDR3 DNA sequence: TGTGCCAGCAGTTTTTGGGGCCCATACGAGCAGTACTTC.

V is TRBV14 and J is TRBJ2-2; D is ambiguous. The CDR3 contains 14 residues. V was shortened by 1 base and J by 6 bases, with 9 bases between the two germline ends. The V gene's germline CDR1 is SGHDN and CDR2 FVKESK. CDR3 DNA sequence: TGTGCCAGCAGCCAAGTATCAGGCGCCGGGGAGCTGTTTTTT. Protein product: CASSQVSGAGELFF.

This clone is a singleton in its sample. V gene TRBV19 combines with J gene TRBJ1-2; TRBD1 matches 7 bases. Germline V gives CDR1 LNHDA, CDR2 SQIVND (reference sequence). J lost 8 bases, V lost 6 bases, and 12 bases had no gene match. This CDR3 is built from 14 residues. The CDR3 spells CASRRGTELLGYTF. CDR3 in DNA: TGTGCCAGTAGGCGGGGGACAGAACTACTGGGCTACACCTTC.

The chain uses TRBV11-2 and TRBJ2-7; no reliable D call. The length of the CDR3 is 14 residues. V was shortened by 1 base and J by 7 bases, with 14 bases between the two germline ends. The V gene's germline CDR1 is SGHAT and CDR2 FQNNGV. The CDR3 DNA follows: TGTGCCAGCAGCTTAGTGGCTGGCCCCGGGGAGCAGTACTTC. Translating it yields CASSLVAGPGEQYF.

The V gene is TRBV27, the J gene TRBJ1-2, with TRBD1 identical over 9 bases. V was clipped by 6 bases and J by 4 bases; unmatched bases: 6. This CDR3 has 14 residues. The germline gives CDR1 MNHEY, CDR2 SMNVEV (reference sequence). CDR3 bases: TGTGCCAGCAGGCGGACAGGGGTAGTCTATGGCTACACCTTC. This codes for CASRRTGVVYGYTF.

This chain connects TRBV6-6 to TRBJ2-3; D is unclear. The CDR3 has 13 residues. Germline V CDR1 and CDR2: MNHNY, SVGAGI (reference sequence). V shed 7 bases and J shed 6 bases, with 14 bases lying between them. The CDR3 spells CASTSPRTDTQYF. The CDR3 DNA reads TGTGCCAGCACCTCCCCCAGGACGGATACGCAGTATTTT.

A note on this clone: Since no conserved phenylalanine or tryptophan closes the CDR3, a read error is the likely cause. The chain uses TRBV5-8 and TRBJ1-2; D may be TRBD1 (5 bases). The CDR3 extends over 14 amino acids. V lost 3 bases and J lost 2, with 11 bases in between. CDR1 and CDR2 (germline): SGHTS, YDEGEE. The DNA for the CDR3 is TGTGCCAGCAGCTCCCTGGGACTGAACTATGGCTACACCCTC. This gives the protein CASSSLGLNYGYTL.

The J gene is TRBJ1-2, the V gene TRBV27, with D hard to call. The germline gives CDR1 MNHEY, CDR2 SMNVEV (reference sequence). The CDR3 is made up of 15 amino acids. V was trimmed by 6 bases and J by 5 bases, leaving 19 bases between them. DNA of the CDR3: TGTGCCAGCAGCCCGGACCTTGCAGCCCCTTATGGCTACACCTTC. This translates into CASSPDLAAPYGYTF.

J is TRBJ2-2 and V is TRBV10-3; tentative D call: TRBD1 (5 bases). The CDR3 is 16 amino acids. CDR1 is ENHRY and CDR2 is SYGVKD in the germline V gene. Trimming left V 0 bases short and J 8 bases short, with 16 bases between. DNA of the CDR3: TGTGCCATCAGTGAGTCGACAGTTGGGATATCGGGGGAGCTGTTTTTT. Translating gives CAISESTVGISGELFF.

J is TRBJ1-2 and V is TRBV7-2; weak D call: TRBD1 (6 bases). V lost 5 bases to trimming and J lost 4 bases, with 14 bases between them. The CDR3 sequence is 14 residues long. Per the germline V gene, CDR1 is SGHTA and CDR2 is FQGNSA. The CDR3 DNA follows: TGTGCCAGCAGCCGTAGGACAGTTCCCTATGGCTACACCTTC. Its translation: CASSRRTVPYGYTF.

The rearrangement links TRBV5-1 to TRBJ2-1; 8 nucleotides agree with TRBD2. The CDR3 runs 15 residues. The V gene's germline CDR1 is SGHRS and CDR2 YFSETQ. The V and J ends lost 0 bases and 8 bases, in that order; junction bases with no gene match: 7. The CDR3 protein is CASSLESGGGYEQFF. The CDR3 nucleotides read TGCGCCAGCAGCTTGGAAAGCGGGGGAGGTTATGAGCAGTTCTTC.

The chain couples TRBV6-6 to TRBJ2-7; D unclear. This CDR3 has 14 amino acids. CDR1 MNHNY and CDR2 SVGAGI come from the germline V gene (reference sequence). Trimming pared 6 bases from V and 0 bases from J, leaving 12 bases between. The CDR3 sequence is CASRTRRVSYEQYF. CDR3 DNA: TGTGCCAGCAGGACACGCAGAGTCTCCTACGAGCAGTACTTC.

This clone is a singleton in its sample. The sample carries other DNA sequences with the same CDR3. The genes are TRBV5-1 and TRBJ1-2; TRBD1 aligns across 9 bases. Looked up from germline, CDR1 is SGHRS and CDR2 is YFSETQ. Trimming took 4 bases from V and 6 from J; bases not matched to a gene: 4. This CDR3 region has 13 residues. CDR3 bases: TGCGCCAGCAGCATCACAGGGGGCGATGGCTACACCTTC. Its protein is CASSITGGDGYTF.

This chain joins TRBV14 and TRBJ1-6; the D gene is possibly TRBD1 (6 bases). Germline loops: CDR1 SGHDN, CDR2 FVKESK. The CDR3 extends over 17 amino acids. The V end lost 0 bases, the J end lost 10 bases, and 19 bases lay between the germline ends. For the CDR3, the DNA is TGTGCCAGCAGCCAAGATCGGTTTCAGGGGCGGGGATCACCCCTCCACTTT. As protein: CASSQDRFQGRGSPLHF.

V usage is TRBV30 and J usage is TRBJ2-7; no clear D gene. Germline assignment: CDR1 GTSNPN and CDR2 SVGIG (reference sequence). CDR3 length equals 13 residues. V was clipped by 0 bases and J by 2 bases, with 8 bases between them. The CDR3 sequence is CAWSVAVTYEQYF. In DNA, the CDR3 is TGTGCCTGGAGTGTAGCAGTAACCTACGAGCAGTACTTC.

The chain employs TRBV19 and TRBJ2-4, with TRBD1 as a possible D gene (5 bases). Trimming took off 4 bases at V and 12 bases at J, with 19 bases between the two ends. Looked up from germline, CDR1 is LNHDA and CDR2 is SQIVND (reference sequence). The CDR3 consists of 14 residues. Here the CDR3 reads CASSKGLKRLSQYF. The CDR3 bases are TGTGCCAGTAGTAAGGGGCTAAAAAGGTTATCTCAGTACTTC.

The chain couples TRBV7-2 to TRBJ2-2; D may be TRBD1 (5 bases). The CDR3 runs to 14 residues. V was cut by 3 bases and J by 6 bases, with 11 bases left in between. CDR1 and CDR2 from the germline V gene are SGHTA and FQGNSA. CDR3 residues: CASSLKGRAGELFF. The CDR3 DNA sequence: TGTGCCAGCAGCTTGAAGGGGCGCGCCGGGGAGCTGTTTTTT.

The chain recombines TRBV25-1 with TRBJ1-1; 7 nucleotides align to TRBD1. CDR1 MGHDK and CDR2 SYGVNS come from the germline V gene. The trim removed 2 bases at V and 1 base at J, leaving 7 bases unmatched. The CDR3 runs 16 residues. The CDR3 is CASSERDSWTNTEAFF. In nucleotides, the CDR3 is TGTGCCAGCAGTGAACGGGACAGCTGGACGAACACTGAAGCTTTCTTT.

J is TRBJ2-5 and V is TRBV19; TRBD2 matches 10 bases. The ends lost 3 bases at V and 7 bases at J; junction bases unmatched: 5. CDR3 length: 14 amino acids. From germline, CDR1 is LNHDA and CDR2 SQIVND (reference sequence). CDR3 loop: CASSILAGVGTQYF. DNA of the CDR3: TGTGCCAGTAGTATTCTAGCGGGGGTAGGGACCCAGTACTTC.

The chain recombines TRBV11-1 with TRBJ1-4; D remains unclear. Trimming removed 8 bases from V and 5 bases from J, with 12 bases in between. The CDR3 length is 13 residues. CDR1 is SGHAT and CDR2 is FQDESV in the germline V gene (reference sequence). The CDR3 reads CASRGSPNEKLFF. CDR3 coding DNA: TGTGCCAGCCGCGGGTCACCGAATGAAAAACTGTTTTTT.